This TCR beta chain was sequenced for a study of a mutant IDH1 vaccine in newly diagnosed glioma. Across the study: Vaccinations were initiated 4-6 weeks following radiotherapy alone, or were given together with temozolomide cycles. Those enrolled had earlier been treated with radiotherapy, temozolomide, or both, mostly both.

TCRdb's copy holds only in-frame clones and misses some; the assay was immunoSEQ multiplex PCR. Here the sample spans over 50,000 clones, 70% to 90% being singletons. Specified time point: week 5, during vaccination. A single vaccine dose contained 300 ug of mutant IDH1 20-mer peptide, and topical imiquimod was used with it. Details on this clone: What it binds is unknown.

The CDR3 loop spans 11 amino acids. Germline loops: CDR1 LNHDA, CDR2 SQIVND (reference sequence). Trimming removed 8 bases at V and 5 bases at J, with 9 bases between. The sample consisted of PBMCs, taken from a glioma patient whose treatment included an IDH1 peptide vaccine. The genes are TRBV19 and TRBJ2-5; possible D gene TRBD2, 5 bases. This sequence was found in a man aged 25 to 40 with glioma. CDR3 region: CASGSRETQYF. In nucleotides, the CDR3 is TGTGCCAGTGGGAGTCGGGAGACCCAGTACTTC.